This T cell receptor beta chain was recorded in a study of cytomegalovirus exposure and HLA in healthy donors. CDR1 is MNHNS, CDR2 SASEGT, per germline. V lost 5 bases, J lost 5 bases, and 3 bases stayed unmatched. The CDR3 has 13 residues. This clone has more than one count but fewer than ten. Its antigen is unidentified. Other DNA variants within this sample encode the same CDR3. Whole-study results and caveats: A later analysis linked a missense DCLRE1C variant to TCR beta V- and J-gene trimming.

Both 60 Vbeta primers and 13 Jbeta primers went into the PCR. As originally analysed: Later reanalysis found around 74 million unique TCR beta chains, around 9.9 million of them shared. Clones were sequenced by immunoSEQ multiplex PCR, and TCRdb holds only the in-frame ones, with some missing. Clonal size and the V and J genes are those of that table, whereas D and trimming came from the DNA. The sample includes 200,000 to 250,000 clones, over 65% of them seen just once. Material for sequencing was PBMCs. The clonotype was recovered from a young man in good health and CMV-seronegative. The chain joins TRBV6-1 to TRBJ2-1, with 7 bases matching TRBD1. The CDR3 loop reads CASSPTGDNEQFF. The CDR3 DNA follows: TGTGCCAGCAGTCCTACAGGGGACAATGAGCAGTTCTTC.